The rows below give T cell receptor beta chains drawn from one sample of a study of CD8+ T cells in alopecia areata. Sequenced by immunoSEQ multiplex PCR; TCRdb stores in-frame clones only, minus some. The sample records 160,000 or so clones, about 51% being singletons. Sequences were derived from CD8+ T cells sorted from blood, sampled at week 0. These receptors all stem from a human donor with alopecia areata. Each CDR3 is given with its conserved first and last residue. Each record gives: V gene, J gene, clone size, D gene, CDR3 protein, CDR3 DNA. A D gene is named only where the DNA matches it firmly. Size is stated for part of the rows, as once, few or many counts, or as a class when the clone is expanded.

TRBV12-5,TRBJ2-5,-,TRBD1,CASATPGTGKETQYF,TGTGCTAGTGCCACCCCAGGGACAGGAAAAGAGACCCAGTACTTC
TRBV30,TRBJ2-1,-,-,CAWSRDRYNEQFF,TGTGCCTGGAGCCGGGACCGATACAATGAGCAGTTCTTC
TRBV4-3,TRBJ2-5,-,TRBD1,CASSQDEGAGETQYF,TGCGCCAGCAGCCAAGATGAGGGGGCCGGGGAGACCCAGTACTTC
TRBV10-3,TRBJ2-3,-,TRBD2,CAISEWGEGGTDTQYF,TGTGCCATCAGTGAATGGGGGGAGGGCGGCACAGATACGCAGTATTTT
TRBV9,TRBJ2-5,-,TRBD1,CASTTGQGETQYF,TGTGCCAGCACCACGGGACAGGGAGAGACCCAGTACTTC
TRBV29-1,TRBJ2-7,-,-,CSVGEARLDEQYF,TGCAGCGTTGGAGAGGCCAGGCTTGACGAGCAGTACTTC
TRBV30,TRBJ1-1,few,-,CAWSAGLNTEAFF,TGTGCCTGGAGTGCGGGCTTAAACACTGAAGCTTTCTTT
TRBV9,TRBJ1-2,-,TRBD1,CASSMPRDRALHGYTF,TGTGCCAGCAGCATGCCCCGGGACAGGGCTTTGCATGGCTACACCTTC
TRBV13,TRBJ2-1,-,-,CASSLGSNNEQFF,TGTGCCAGCAGCTTAGGCAGTAACAATGAGCAGTTCTTC
TRBV19,TRBJ2-7,-,-,CASSIGIGDYEQYF,TGTGCCAGTAGTATAGGAATCGGCGACTACGAGCAGTACTTC
TRBV30,TRBJ2-7,-,-,CAWSPSDGTYEQYF,TGTGCCTGGAGTCCCTCGGACGGTACCTACGAGCAGTACTTC
TRBV5-6,TRBJ1-2,-,-,CASSLAGTGYTF,TGTGCCAGCAGCTTGGCAGGGACTGGCTACACCTTC
TRBV27,TRBJ2-1,-,-,CASSPRGGEQFF,TGTGCCAGCAGTCCCCGGGGTGGTGAGCAGTTCTTC
TRBV29-1,TRBJ2-1,few,TRBD1,CSAPYSGQGYNEQFF,TGCAGCGCCCCATATTCGGGACAGGGTTACAATGAGCAGTTCTTC
TRBV6-4,TRBJ2-3,many,TRBD1,CASSDGQGADTQYF,TGTGCCAGCAGTGACGGACAGGGGGCAGATACGCAGTATTTT
TRBV28,TRBJ1-2,-,-,CASSLTTSTTYGYTF,TGTGCCAGCAGCCTGACAACCTCCACGACTTATGGCTACACCTTC
TRBV9,TRBJ2-3,-,-,CASSATSPDTQYF,TGTGCCAGCAGCGCAACTAGCCCAGATACGCAGTATTTT
TRBV18,TRBJ2-7,-,TRBD1,CASSPDRGLYEQYF,TGTGCCAGCTCACCGGACAGGGGGCTCTACGAGCAGTACTTC
TRBV10-3,TRBJ2-6,few,-,CAIRGTEPVSGANVLTF,TGTGCCATCAGAGGGACGGAGCCCGTTTCTGGGGCCAACGTCCTGACTTTC
TRBV30,TRBJ1-2,-,-,CAWSVGQGDTF,TGTGCCTGGAGTGTAGGGCAAGGGGACACCTTC
TRBV7-8,TRBJ2-2,-,-,CASTKGRQDTGELFF,TGTGCCAGCACCAAAGGGAGACAGGACACCGGGGAGCTGTTTTTT
TRBV19,TRBJ1-1,-,-,CASSQGLNTEAFF,TGTGCCAGTAGCCAGGGTCTGAACACTGAAGCTTTCTTT
TRBV4-3,TRBJ2-1,-,-,CASSQGVGGGPAVLKFF,TGCGCCAGCAGCCAAGGGGTCGGGGGCGGCCCCGCGGTACTCAAGTTCTTC
TRBV30,TRBJ1-1,once,-,CAWSWGMNTEAFF,TGTGCCTGGAGTTGGGGAATGAACACTGAAGCTTTCTTT
TRBV30,TRBJ1-1,-,TRBD1,CAFRPGQGSTEAFF,TGTGCCTTTCGCCCGGGACAGGGAAGCACTGAAGCTTTCTTT
TRBV30,TRBJ2-1,-,-,CAWSFGNEQFF,TGTGCCTGGAGTTTTGGGAATGAGCAGTTCTTC
TRBV13,TRBJ1-1,-,-,CASSLAGEGSTEAFF,TGTGCCAGCAGCTTAGCGGGGGAGGGGAGCACTGAAGCTTTCTTT
TRBV9,TRBJ1-1,-,-,CASTPRGTEAFF,TGTGCCAGCACGCCACGTGGCACTGAAGCTTTCTTT
TRBV5-1,TRBJ2-7,-,-,CASSPDTSYEQYF,TGCGCCAGCAGTCCCGACACCTCCTACGAGCAGTACTTC
TRBV7-3,TRBJ1-3,-,-,CASSLDRGRNTIYF,TGTGCCAGCAGCTTGGACCGAGGGAGAAACACCATATATTTT
TRBV5-1,TRBJ1-2,-,-,CASSLEGLTGSHYGYTF,TGCGCCAGCAGCTTGGAGGGGTTGACAGGATCTCACTATGGCTACACCTTC
TRBV19,TRBJ2-1,-,TRBD1,CASSGQGEVYEQFF,TGTGCCAGTAGTGGGCAGGGGGAAGTTTATGAGCAGTTCTTC
TRBV11-2,TRBJ1-5,-,-,CASSLNNRSFAQPQHF,TGTGCCAGCAGCCTAAACAACAGGTCATTCGCTCAGCCCCAGCATTTT
TRBV2,TRBJ2-5,few,-,CASSSGQGGPQETQYF,TGTGCCAGCAGCTCAGGGCAGGGTGGTCCGCAAGAGACCCAGTACTTC
TRBV7-9,TRBJ2-2,-,TRBD2,CASSYAVTSGENTGELFF,TGTGCCAGCAGCTACGCGGTGACTAGCGGGGAGAACACCGGGGAGCTGTTTTTT
TRBV6-5,TRBJ2-7,few,-,CASSHGASLSYEQYF,TGTGCCAGCAGTCACGGGGCCTCACTCTCCTACGAGCAGTACTTC
TRBV19,TRBJ2-1,-,TRBD2,CASSIVGGLAGGFSSYNEQFF,TGTGCCAGTAGTATAGTAGGCGGTCTAGCGGGGGGATTTAGCTCCTACAATGAGCAGTTCTTC
TRBV29-1,TRBJ1-2,few,-,CSVGAGTDNYGYTF,TGCAGCGTTGGGGCCGGGACCGACAACTATGGCTACACCTTC
TRBV11-2,TRBJ2-1,-,TRBD2,CASSTGGNEQFF,TGTGCCAGCAGCACCGGGGGGAATGAGCAGTTCTTC
TRBV29-1,TRBJ1-2,-,TRBD1,CSATDRGPSGYTF,TGCAGCGCCACAGACAGGGGGCCGAGTGGCTACACCTTC
TRBV5-1,TRBJ1-2,few,-,CASSSHPRGGGDGYTF,TGCGCCAGCAGCTCACATCCCCGCGGAGGGGGGGATGGCTACACCTTC
TRBV11-2,TRBJ1-4,-,TRBD1,CASSHRDRGQEKLFF,TGTGCCAGCAGCCACCGGGACAGGGGGCAAGAAAAACTGTTTTTT
TRBV29-1,TRBJ2-1,-,TRBD2,CSVEEPAGGRNEQFF,TGCAGCGTTGAAGAACCTGCGGGGGGACGGAATGAGCAGTTCTTC
TRBV13,TRBJ2-7,-,-,CASTEVSRGYEQYF,TGTGCCAGCACCGAAGTGTCCAGGGGCTACGAGCAGTACTTC
TRBV7-6,TRBJ2-7,few,-,CASSPYRGLGYEQYF,TGTGCCAGCAGCCCATACAGGGGACTTGGGTACGAGCAGTACTTC
TRBV5-6,TRBJ1-5,few,TRBD1,CASSFHRDRGSNQPQHF,TGTGCCAGCAGCTTTCACCGGGACAGGGGTAGCAATCAGCCCCAGCATTTT
TRBV7-9,TRBJ2-7,-,-,CASSLERGEQYF,TGTGCCAGCAGCTTAGAAAGGGGCGAGCAGTACTTC
TRBV30,TRBJ1-5,-,-,CAWSGGARNQPQHF,TGTGCCTGGAGTGGGGGGGCGAGGAATCAGCCCCAGCATTTT
TRBV7-2,TRBJ2-1,few,-,CASSLEHSGPYNEQFF,TGTGCCAGCAGCTTAGAACATAGCGGACCTTACAATGAGCAGTTCTTC
TRBV2,TRBJ2-3,-,TRBD1,CASSEKDRGIDTQYF,TGTGCCAGCAGTGAAAAGGACAGGGGAATCGATACGCAGTATTTT
TRBV2,TRBJ1-5,few,TRBD1,CASRTTGDQPQHF,TGTGCCAGCAGGACGACAGGGGATCAGCCCCAGCATTTT
TRBV15,TRBJ2-2,-,-,CATSRDLAGELFF,TGTGCCACCAGCAGAGATTTAGCCGGGGAGCTGTTTTTT
TRBV29-1,TRBJ2-7,-,TRBD1,CSVYIGQGASYEQYF,TGCAGCGTTTACATCGGACAGGGGGCCTCCTACGAGCAGTACTTC